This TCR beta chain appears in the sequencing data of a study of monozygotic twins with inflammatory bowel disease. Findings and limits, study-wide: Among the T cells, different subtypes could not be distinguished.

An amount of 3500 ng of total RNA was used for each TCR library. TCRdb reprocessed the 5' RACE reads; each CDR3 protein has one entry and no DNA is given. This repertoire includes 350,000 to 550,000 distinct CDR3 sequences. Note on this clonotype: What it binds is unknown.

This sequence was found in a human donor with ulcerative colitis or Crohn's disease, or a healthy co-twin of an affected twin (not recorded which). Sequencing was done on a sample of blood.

The CDR3: CASSQEQGFGSEQFF. The chain is built from TRBV14 and TRBJ2-1; TCRdb selects TRBD1, and the lack of DNA leaves this call unchecked. The CDR3 extends over 15 amino acids. Germline V gene sequence: CDR1 SGHDN, CDR2 FVKESK. Together with reference TRBV14 and TRBJ2-1, the CDR3 gives the full variable domain: EAGVTQFPSHSVIEKGQTVTLRCDPISGHDNLYWYRRVMGKEIKFLLHFVKESKQDESGMPNNRFLAERTGGTYSTLKVQPAELEDSGVYFCASSQEQGFGSEQFFGPGTRLTVL.